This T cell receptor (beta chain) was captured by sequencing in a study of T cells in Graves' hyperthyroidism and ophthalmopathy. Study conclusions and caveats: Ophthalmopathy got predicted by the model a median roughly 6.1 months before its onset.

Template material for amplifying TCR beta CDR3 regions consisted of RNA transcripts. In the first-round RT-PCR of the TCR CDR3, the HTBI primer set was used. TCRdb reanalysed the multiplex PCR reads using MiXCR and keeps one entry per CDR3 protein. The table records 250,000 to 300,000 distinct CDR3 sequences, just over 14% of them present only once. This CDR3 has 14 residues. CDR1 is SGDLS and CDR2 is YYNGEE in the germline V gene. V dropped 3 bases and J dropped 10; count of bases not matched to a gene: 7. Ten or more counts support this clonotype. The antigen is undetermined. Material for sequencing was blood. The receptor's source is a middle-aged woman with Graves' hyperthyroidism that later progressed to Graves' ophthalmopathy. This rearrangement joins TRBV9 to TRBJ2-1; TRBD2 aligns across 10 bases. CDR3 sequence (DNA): TGTGCCAGCAGCGGTAGCGGGAGGATATTCGAGCAGTTCTTC. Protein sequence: CASSGSGRIFEQFF.